One T cell receptor beta chain is described in this entry. These data come from a study of control samples from healthy donors and cancer patients. Produced via immunoSEQ multiplex PCR; TCRdb's table is partial and in-frame only. The data contain 130,000 or so clones, roughly 94% of them seen just once; the ten biggest clones take up roughly 14%. The length of the CDR3 is 14 residues. The germline V gene has CDR1 LNHNV and CDR2 YYDKDF (reference sequence). V was cut by 9 bases and J by 1 base, with 15 bases left in between. The chain carries TRBV15 and TRBJ1-2; D gene uncertain. This TCR derives from a man aged 40-50 years in good health. Sequenced material: blood. CDR3 amino acids: CATPLPQVNYGYTF. CDR3 DNA: TGTGCCACTCCTCTCCCCCAGGTTAACTATGGCTACACCTTC. Filled out from reference TRBV15 and TRBJ1-2, the complete variable domain reads DAMVIQNPRYQVTQFGKPVTLSCSQTLNHNVMYWYQQKSSQAPKLLFHYYDKDFNNEADTPDNFQSRRPNTSFCFLDIRSPGLGDTAMYLCATPLPQVNYGYTFGSGTRLTVV.